Included here is one TCR beta chain sequence, with context. Antigen specificity is unknown. The data originate from a study of breast tumors, draining lymph nodes, adjacent tissues. Points from the study as a whole: The lymph node origin of tumor T cells was framed as consistent with a hypothesis, not demonstrated.

V lost 0 bases to trimming and J lost 2 bases; unmatched junction nucleotides: 4. Germline values: CDR1 ENHRY, CDR2 SYGVKD. There are 16 residues in the CDR3. One entry per CDR3 protein, called by TCRdb with MiXCR from the multiplex PCR reads. The table lists over 15,000 distinct CDR3 sequences, 50% to 60% of them singletons. The clonotype comes from a female donor with breast cancer. Some clones in this sample may be carry-over from other donors' samples. The sequencing input was tumor-adjacent breast tissue. The rearrangement uses TRBV10-3 and TRBJ2-7; TRBD2 aligns across 10 bases. The CDR3 sequence is CAISESGLAGAYEQYF. DNA of the CDR3: TGTGCCATCAGTGAGTCAGGGCTAGCGGGAGCCTACGAGCAGTACTTC.